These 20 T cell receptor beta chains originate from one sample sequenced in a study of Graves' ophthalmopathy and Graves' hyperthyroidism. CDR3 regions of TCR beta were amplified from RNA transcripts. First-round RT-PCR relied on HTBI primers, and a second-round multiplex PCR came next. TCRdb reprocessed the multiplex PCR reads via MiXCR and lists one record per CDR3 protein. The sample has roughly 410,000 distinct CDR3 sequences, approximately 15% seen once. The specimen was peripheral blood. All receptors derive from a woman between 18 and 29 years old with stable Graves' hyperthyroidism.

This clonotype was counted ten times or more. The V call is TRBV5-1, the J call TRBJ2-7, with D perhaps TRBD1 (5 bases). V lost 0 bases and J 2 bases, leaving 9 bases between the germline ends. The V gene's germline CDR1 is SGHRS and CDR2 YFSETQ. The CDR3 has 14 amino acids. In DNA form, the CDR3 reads TGCGCCAGCAGCTTGGCCAGGGAAACCTACGAGCAGTACTTC. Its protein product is CASSLARETYEQYF.

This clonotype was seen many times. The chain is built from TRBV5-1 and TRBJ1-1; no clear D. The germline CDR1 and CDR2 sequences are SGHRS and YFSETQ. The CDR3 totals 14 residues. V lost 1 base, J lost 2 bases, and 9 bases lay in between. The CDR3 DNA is TGCGCCAGCAGCTTGTTTTCCGACAACACTGAAGCTTTCTTT. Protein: CASSLFSDNTEAFF.

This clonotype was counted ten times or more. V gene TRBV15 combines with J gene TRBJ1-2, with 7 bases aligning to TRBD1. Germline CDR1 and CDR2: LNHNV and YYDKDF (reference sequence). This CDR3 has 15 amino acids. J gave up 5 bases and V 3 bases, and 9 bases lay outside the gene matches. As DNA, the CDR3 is TGTGCCACCAGCAGCGCAACAGGGGCGCCTTATGGCTACACCTTC. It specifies CATSSATGAPYGYTF.

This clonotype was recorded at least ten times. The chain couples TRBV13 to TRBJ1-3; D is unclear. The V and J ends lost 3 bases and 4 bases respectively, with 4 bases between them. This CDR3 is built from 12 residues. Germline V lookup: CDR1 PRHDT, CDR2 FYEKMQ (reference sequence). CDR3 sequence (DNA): TGTGCCAGCAGCTTCAAGGGAAACACCATATATTTT. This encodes CASSFKGNTIYF.

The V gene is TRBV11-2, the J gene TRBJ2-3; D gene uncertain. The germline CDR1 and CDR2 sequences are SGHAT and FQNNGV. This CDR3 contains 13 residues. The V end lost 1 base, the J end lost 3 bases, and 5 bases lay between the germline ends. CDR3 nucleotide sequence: TGTGCCAGCAGCTTAGTATGGACAGATACGCAGTATTTT. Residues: CASSLVWTDTQYF.

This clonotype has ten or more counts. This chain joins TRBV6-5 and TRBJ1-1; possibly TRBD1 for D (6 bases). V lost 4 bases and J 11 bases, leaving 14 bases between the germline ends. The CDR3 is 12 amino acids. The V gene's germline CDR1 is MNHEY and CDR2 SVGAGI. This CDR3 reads CASSSQGQGAFF. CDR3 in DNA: TGTGCCAGCAGTTCTCAGGGGCAGGGCGCTTTCTTT.

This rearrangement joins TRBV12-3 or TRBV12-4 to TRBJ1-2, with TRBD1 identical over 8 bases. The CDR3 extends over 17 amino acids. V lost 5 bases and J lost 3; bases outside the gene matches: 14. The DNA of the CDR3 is TGTGCCAGCAGTCAAAAGACCGGGACAGGTGCATACTATGGCTACACCTTC. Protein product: CASSQKTGTGAYYGYTF.

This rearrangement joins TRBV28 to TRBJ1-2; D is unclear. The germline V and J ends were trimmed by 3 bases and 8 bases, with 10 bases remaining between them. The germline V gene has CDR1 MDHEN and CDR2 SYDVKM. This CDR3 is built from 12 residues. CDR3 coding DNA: TGTGCCAGCAGTTTGCCCGGGAGGGGCTACACCTTC. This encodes CASSLPGRGYTF.

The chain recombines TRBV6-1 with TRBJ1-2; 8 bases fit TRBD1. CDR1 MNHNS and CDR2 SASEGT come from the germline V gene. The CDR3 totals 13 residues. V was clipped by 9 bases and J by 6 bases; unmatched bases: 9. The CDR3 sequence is CARSKTTGDGYTF. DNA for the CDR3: TGTGCCAGAAGCAAGACGACAGGGGATGGCTACACCTTC.

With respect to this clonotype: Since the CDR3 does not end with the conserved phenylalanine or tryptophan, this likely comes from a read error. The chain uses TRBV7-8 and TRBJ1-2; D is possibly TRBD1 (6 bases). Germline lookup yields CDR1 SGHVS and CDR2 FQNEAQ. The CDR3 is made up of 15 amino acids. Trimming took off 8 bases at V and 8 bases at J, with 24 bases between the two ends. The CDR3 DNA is TGTGCCAGCTCAGTCCCCGGACCGGGGGCGCACGGCTACACCCTC. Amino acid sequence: CASSVPGPGAHGYTL.

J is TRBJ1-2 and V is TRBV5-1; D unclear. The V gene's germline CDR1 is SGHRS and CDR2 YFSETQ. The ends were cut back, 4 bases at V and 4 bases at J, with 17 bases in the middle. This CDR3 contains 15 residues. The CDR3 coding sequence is TGCGCCAGCAGCCTCCAGAACAGAAACTTCTATGGCTACACCTTC. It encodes CASSLQNRNFYGYTF.

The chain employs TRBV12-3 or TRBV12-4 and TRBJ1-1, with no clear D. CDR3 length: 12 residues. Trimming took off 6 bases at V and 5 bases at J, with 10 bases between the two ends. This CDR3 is CASRLRETEAFF. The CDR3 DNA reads TGTGCCAGCAGGCTCCGGGAGACTGAAGCTTTCTTT.

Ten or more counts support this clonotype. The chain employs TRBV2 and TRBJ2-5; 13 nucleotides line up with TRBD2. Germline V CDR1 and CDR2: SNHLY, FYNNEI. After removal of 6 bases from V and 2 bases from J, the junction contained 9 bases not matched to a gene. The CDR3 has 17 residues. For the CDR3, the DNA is TGTGCCAGCAGGCAGACTAGCGGGGGGCTACCTCAAGAGACCCAGTACTTC. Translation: CASRQTSGGLPQETQYF. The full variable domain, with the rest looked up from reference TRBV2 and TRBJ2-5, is EPEVTQTPSHQVTQMGQEVILRCVPISNHLYFYWYRQILGQKVEFLVSFYNNEISEKSEIFDDQFSVERPDGSNFTLKIRSTKLEDSAMYFCASRQTSGGLPQETQYFGPGTRLLVL.

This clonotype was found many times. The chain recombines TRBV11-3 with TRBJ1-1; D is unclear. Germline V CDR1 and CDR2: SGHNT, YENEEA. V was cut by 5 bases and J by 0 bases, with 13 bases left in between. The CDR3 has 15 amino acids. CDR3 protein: CASSHQYRMNTEAFF. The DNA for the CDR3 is TGTGCCAGCAGCCACCAGTATAGGATGAACACTGAAGCTTTCTTT.

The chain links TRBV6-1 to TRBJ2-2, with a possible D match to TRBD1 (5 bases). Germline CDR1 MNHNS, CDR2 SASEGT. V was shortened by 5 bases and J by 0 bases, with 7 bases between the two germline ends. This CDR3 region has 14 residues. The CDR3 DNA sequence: TGTGCCAGCAGTAGGGGATCGAACACCGGGGAGCTGTTTTTT. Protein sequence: CASSRGSNTGELFF.

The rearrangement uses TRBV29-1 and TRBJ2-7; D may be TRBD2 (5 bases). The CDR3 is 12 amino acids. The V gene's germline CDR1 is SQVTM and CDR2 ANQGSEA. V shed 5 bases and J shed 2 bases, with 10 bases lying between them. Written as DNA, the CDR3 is TGCAGCGTTAAGAGCGGTACCTACGAGCAGTACTTC. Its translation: CSVKSGTYEQYF.

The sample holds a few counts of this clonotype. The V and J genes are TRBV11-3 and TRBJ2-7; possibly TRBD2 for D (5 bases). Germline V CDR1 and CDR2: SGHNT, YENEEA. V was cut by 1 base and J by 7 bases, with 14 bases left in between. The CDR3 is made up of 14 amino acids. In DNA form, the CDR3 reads TGTGCCAGCAGCTTAGCGGGGAGTTCTGGGGAGCAGTACTTC. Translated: CASSLAGSSGEQYF.

CDR3 sequence: CASSYSVTGSQPQHF. The CDR3, as DNA: TGTGCCAGCAGTTACTCGGTAACCGGGAGTCAGCCCCAGCATTTT. The chain links TRBV6-5 to TRBJ1-5; D remains unclear. The CDR3 length is 15 residues. The germline V gene encodes CDR1 MNHEY and CDR2 SVGAGI. V lost 0 bases and J 6 bases, leaving 12 bases between the germline ends.

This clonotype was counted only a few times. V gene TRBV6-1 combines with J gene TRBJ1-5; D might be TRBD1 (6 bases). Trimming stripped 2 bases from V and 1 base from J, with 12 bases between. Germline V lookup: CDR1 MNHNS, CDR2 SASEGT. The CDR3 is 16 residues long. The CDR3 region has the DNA TGTGCCAGCAGTGAACCACAGGGTGGGAGCAATCAGCCCCAGCATTTT. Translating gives CASSEPQGGSNQPQHF.

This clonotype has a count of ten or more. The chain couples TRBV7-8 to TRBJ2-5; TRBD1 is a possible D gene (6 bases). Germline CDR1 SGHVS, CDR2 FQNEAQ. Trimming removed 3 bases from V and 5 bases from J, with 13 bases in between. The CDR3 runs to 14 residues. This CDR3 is CASSFHREWETQYF. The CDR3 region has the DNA TGTGCCAGCAGCTTTCACAGGGAGTGGGAGACCCAGTACTTC.